Each of the 21 T cell receptor beta chains below was sequenced from the same sample in a study of T cells after yellow fever vaccination. Each CDR3 protein gets one entry after TCRdb re-called the 5' RACE reads with MiXCR. Here the sample spans 300,000 to 400,000 distinct CDR3 sequences, roughly an eighth being singletons. Material: CD4+ T cells sorted from PBMCs, obtained 15 days after the yellow fever booster vaccination. The receptors come from a young man who received the YFV17D yellow fever vaccine.

This clonotype was recorded at least ten times. V usage is TRBV4-3 and J usage is TRBJ1-4; D possibly corresponds to TRBD1 (5 bases). Trimming removed 0 bases at V and 15 bases at J, with 20 bases between. CDR1 LGHNA and CDR2 YSLEER come from the germline V gene. This CDR3 region has 15 residues. The DNA of the CDR3 is TGCGCCAGCAGCCAAGATCTCGGTCAGGGACTGGTGTTGTTTTTT. Amino acids: CASSQDLGQGLVLFF.

This clonotype has only a few counts. The rearrangement joins TRBV11-2 to TRBJ2-3; TRBD2 matches 8 bases. CDR3 length: 15 residues. Trimming at V came to 6 bases and at J to 0 bases, leaving 5 bases not matched to a gene. Germline V gene sequence: CDR1 SGHAT, CDR2 FQNNGV. For the CDR3, the DNA is TGTGCCAGCAGTACGGGGGGGAGTAGCACAGATACGCAGTATTTT. It yields the protein CASSTGGSSTDTQYF.

This clonotype showed up just a few times. The V gene is TRBV7-6, the J gene TRBJ2-5; D unresolved. The V gene's germline CDR1 is SGHVS and CDR2 FNYEAQ. CDR3 length equals 13 residues. Trimming removed 4 bases from V and 1 base from J, with 7 bases in between. DNA for the CDR3: TGTGCCAGCAGCTCCACACCCCAAGAGACCCAGTACTTC. This translates into CASSSTPQETQYF.

The chain couples TRBV20-1 to TRBJ2-5; 9 bases fit TRBD2. Per germline, CDR1 DFQATT and CDR2 SNEGSKA (reference sequence). V trimming: 6 bases; J trimming: 2 bases; junction bases outside the gene matches: 13. The CDR3 totals 16 residues. CDR3 DNA sequence: TGCAGTGCCGTACGCGGTAGCGGGGGATATCAAGAGACCCAGTACTTC. This sequence encodes CSAVRGSGGYQETQYF.

The gene calls are TRBV7-9 and TRBJ2-7; D is uncertain. The CDR3 covers 13 residues. Germline CDR1 is SEHNR and CDR2 is FQNEAQ (reference sequence). V dropped 4 bases and J dropped 3 bases, with 10 bases sitting between them. The CDR3 DNA sequence: TGTGCCAGCAGCTCCACAGCAAACTACGAGCAGTACGTC. It codes for CASSSTANYEQYV.

This chain uses TRBV5-1 with TRBJ2-2; the match to TRBD2 covers 9 bases. V lost 4 bases, J lost 4 bases, and 14 bases stayed unmatched. The germline V gene has CDR1 SGHRS and CDR2 YFSETQ. The CDR3 has 18 residues. CDR3 protein: CASSPVGGGARGTGELFF. CDR3 sequence (DNA): TGCGCCAGCAGCCCTGTCGGCGGGGGGGCCCGGGGCACCGGGGAGCTGTTTTTT.

The chain couples TRBV7-8 to TRBJ1-1; no definite D call. This CDR3 region has 15 residues. The germline V and J ends were trimmed by 0 bases and 1 base, with 9 bases remaining between them. The germline gives CDR1 SGHVS, CDR2 FQNEAQ. CDR3 loop: CASSLAHLGNTEAFF. The CDR3 nucleotides read TGTGCCAGCAGCTTAGCGCATTTAGGGAACACTGAAGCTTTCTTT. Variable domain in full (rest from reference TRBV7-8 and TRBJ1-1): GAGVSQSPRYKVAKRGQDVALRCDPISGHVSLFWYQQALGQGPEFLTYFQNEAQLDKSGLPSDRFFAERPEGSVSTLKIQRTQQEDSAVYLCASSLAHLGNTEAFFGQGTRLTVV.

The chain uses TRBV4-3 and TRBJ1-4, with no clear D. The germline V gene encodes CDR1 LGHNA and CDR2 YSLEER. The CDR3 is made up of 13 amino acids. Trimming removed 1 base at V and 7 bases at J, with 7 bases between. The CDR3 spells CASSQGRGEKLFF. CDR3 bases: TGCGCCAGCAGCCAAGGGAGAGGTGAAAAACTGTTTTTT.

The CDR3 DNA sequence: TGCAGTGTGATCAGGGGGGCGTACCAAGAGACCCAGTACTTC. Amino acids: CSVIRGAYQETQYF. This chain joins TRBV20-1 and TRBJ2-5, with a tentative D call TRBD1 (7 bases). Germline-derived CDR1 and CDR2 are DFQATT and SNEGSKA (reference sequence). Deletions cut 7 bases from V and 0 bases from J, with 15 bases between. This CDR3 region has 14 residues.

This clonotype was seen at least ten times. The CDR3 bases are TGTGCCATCAGTGGGGACAGGGGGCGAGGCACCTACAATGAGCAGTTCTTC. Encoded protein: CAISGDRGRGTYNEQFF. The rearrangement links TRBV10-3 to TRBJ2-1, with 12 bases aligning to TRBD1. Germline V gene sequence: CDR1 ENHRY, CDR2 SYGVKD. The CDR3 has 17 residues. Trimming removed 4 bases from V and 2 bases from J; junction bases left unmatched: 6.

This clonotype was counted many times. The V and J genes are TRBV10-2 and TRBJ2-7; 12 bases align to TRBD1. The germline gives CDR1 WSHSY, CDR2 SAAADI. V gave up 6 bases and J gave up 7 bases; unmatched junction bases: 10. This CDR3 is 15 amino acids long. CDR3 sequence: CASSAPGQGAREQYF. Here the CDR3 DNA reads TGCGCCAGCAGCGCACCGGGACAGGGGGCGCGGGAGCAGTACTTC.

This clonotype was found a few times. The chain carries TRBV7-2 and TRBJ1-2; D unresolved. The V gene lost 5 bases and the J gene lost 6 bases, with 13 bases spanning the gap. CDR3 length: 13 residues. CDR1 and CDR2 from the germline V gene are SGHTA and FQGNSA. CDR3 sequence: CASSPSSTDGYTF. The CDR3 DNA reads as TGTGCCAGCAGCCCTTCATCGACCGATGGCTACACCTTC.

There are many counts of this clonotype. CDR3 loop: CASSGQGAAYNEQFF. CDR3 sequence (DNA): TGCGCCAGCAGCGGACAGGGGGCGGCCTACAATGAGCAGTTCTTC. This chain connects TRBV5-1 to TRBJ2-1; 11 bases fit TRBD1. Germline lookup yields CDR1 SGHRS and CDR2 YFSETQ. CDR3 size: 15 residues. The ends lost 4 bases at V and 2 bases at J; junction bases unmatched: 2.

Many counts were recorded for this clonotype. The chain has TRBV10-3 and TRBJ2-1; no firm D call. In germline, CDR1 is ENHRY, CDR2 SYGVKD. The CDR3 sequence is 13 residues long. Trimming took 3 bases from V and 5 from J, leaving 8 bases between them. The CDR3 DNA reads TGTGCCATCAGTGATCTCGCGAACAATGAGCAGTTCTTC. It codes for CAISDLANNEQFF.

This clonotype showed up just a few times. The chain uses TRBV10-3 and TRBJ2-2; 8 nucleotides line up with TRBD2. The CDR3 is 16 residues long. Germline CDR1 is ENHRY and CDR2 is SYGVKD. With V trimmed by 6 bases and J by 5 bases, 11 bases remained unmatched. The CDR3 loop reads CAISPTGAGGTGELFF. Written as DNA, the CDR3 is TGTGCCATCAGCCCAACGGGCGCGGGGGGAACCGGGGAGCTGTTTTTT.

This clonotype was seen a few times. The chain combines TRBV3-1 with TRBJ2-3; 8 positions match TRBD1. Germline CDR1 and CDR2: LGHDT and YNNKEL (reference sequence). CDR3 length: 17 residues. After removal of 4 bases from V and 9 bases from J, the junction contained 18 bases not matched to a gene. The CDR3 spells CASSPRTGRALRATQYF. The CDR3 coding sequence is TGTGCCAGCAGCCCTCGGACAGGGCGTGCCCTAAGGGCCACGCAGTATTTT.

J is TRBJ1-2 and V is TRBV7-2, with 8 bases matching TRBD1. The CDR3 consists of 16 residues. Germline V gene lookup returns CDR1 SGHTA and CDR2 FQGNSA. V lost 1 base and J lost 4; bases outside the gene matches: 8. In nucleotides, the CDR3 is TGTGCCAGCAGCTTAGGTCCGGGACAGGCCTCCTATGGCTACACCTTC. This gives the protein CASSLGPGQASYGYTF.

The chain carries TRBV5-1 and TRBJ1-6, with D unresolved. V gave up 4 bases and J gave up 11 bases, with 16 bases separating them. Looked up from germline, CDR1 is SGHRS and CDR2 is YFSETQ. CDR3 length: 14 amino acids. The CDR3 DNA reads TGCGCCAGCAGCCCCCGAGGGCTGGCGACACCCCTCCACTTT. This encodes CASSPRGLATPLHF.

The rearrangement uses TRBV4-3 and TRBJ1-2; 8 bases are a match to TRBD1. Looked up from germline, CDR1 is LGHNA and CDR2 is YSLEER. J lost 8 bases, V lost 0 bases, and 2 bases had no gene match. This CDR3 has 13 residues. The CDR3 loop reads CASSQETGVGYTF. Written as DNA, the CDR3 is TGCGCCAGCAGCCAAGAGACAGGGGTCGGCTACACCTTC.

This chain links TRBV7-2 with TRBJ2-1, with 8 positions matching TRBD2. CDR3 size: 15 residues. Germline CDR1 is SGHTA and CDR2 is FQGNSA. The V and J ends lost 5 bases and 7 bases, in that order; junction bases with no gene match: 10. CDR3 DNA: TGTGCCAGCAGCCCAACCCTCCGGGGGGGGAATGAGCAGTTCTTC. Translating it yields CASSPTLRGGNEQFF.

The J gene is TRBJ2-5, the V gene TRBV6-5, with TRBD2 matching 8 bases. This CDR3 comprises 18 residues. CDR1 MNHEY and CDR2 SVGAGI come from the germline V gene. V gave up 2 bases and J gave up 1 base; unmatched junction bases: 12. CDR3 amino acids: CASSYHAVRGGFQETQYF. The CDR3 bases are TGTGCCAGCAGTTACCACGCTGTTCGCGGGGGGTTCCAAGAGACCCAGTACTTC.